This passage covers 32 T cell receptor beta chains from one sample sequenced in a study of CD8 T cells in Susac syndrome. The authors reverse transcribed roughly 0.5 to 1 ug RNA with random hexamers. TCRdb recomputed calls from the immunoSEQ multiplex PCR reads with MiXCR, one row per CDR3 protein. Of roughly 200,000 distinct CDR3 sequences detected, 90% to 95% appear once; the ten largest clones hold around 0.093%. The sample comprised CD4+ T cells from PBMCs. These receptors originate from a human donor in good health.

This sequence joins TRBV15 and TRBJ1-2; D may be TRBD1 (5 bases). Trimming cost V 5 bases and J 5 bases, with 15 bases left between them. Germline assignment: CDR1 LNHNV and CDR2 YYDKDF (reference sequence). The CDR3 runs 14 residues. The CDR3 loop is CATSSRRGTYGYTF. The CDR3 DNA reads TGTGCCACCAGCTCCCGACGGGGGACTTATGGCTACACCTTC.

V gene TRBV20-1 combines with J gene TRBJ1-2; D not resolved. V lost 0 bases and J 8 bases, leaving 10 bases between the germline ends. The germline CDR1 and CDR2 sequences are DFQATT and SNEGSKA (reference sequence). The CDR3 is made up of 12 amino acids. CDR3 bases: TGCAGTGCTAGAGAGAGAAACTGGGGCTACACCTTC. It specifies CSARERNWGYTF.

CDR3 loop: CASSRDPTGLAKNIQYF. CDR3 DNA: TGTGCCAGCAGCCGAGACCCGACGGGACTAGCCAAAAACATTCAGTACTTC. The rearrangement uses TRBV28 and TRBJ2-4; perhaps TRBD2 as D (6 bases). The CDR3 runs to 17 residues. Germline V gene lookup returns CDR1 MDHEN and CDR2 SYDVKM. Trimming took off 6 bases at V and 0 bases at J, with 18 bases between the two ends. Full variable domain (missing parts from reference TRBV28 and TRBJ2-4): DVKVTQSSRYLVKRTGEKVFLECVQDMDHENMFWYRQDPGLGLRLIYFSYDVKMKEKGDIPEGYSVSREKKERFSLILESASTNQTSMYLCASSRDPTGLAKNIQYFGAGTRLSVL.

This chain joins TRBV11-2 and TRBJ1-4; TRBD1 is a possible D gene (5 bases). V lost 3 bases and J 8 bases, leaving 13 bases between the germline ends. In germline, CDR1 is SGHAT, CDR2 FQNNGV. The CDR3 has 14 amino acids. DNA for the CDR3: TGTGCCAGCAGCTTCAATTCCGGGGGAGAAAAACTGTTTTTT. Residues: CASSFNSGGEKLFF.

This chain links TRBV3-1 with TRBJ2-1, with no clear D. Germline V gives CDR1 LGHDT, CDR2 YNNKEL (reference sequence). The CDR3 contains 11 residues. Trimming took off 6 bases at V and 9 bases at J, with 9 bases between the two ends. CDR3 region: CASSRPSEQFF. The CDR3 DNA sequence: TGTGCCAGCAGTCGGCCAAGTGAGCAGTTCTTC.

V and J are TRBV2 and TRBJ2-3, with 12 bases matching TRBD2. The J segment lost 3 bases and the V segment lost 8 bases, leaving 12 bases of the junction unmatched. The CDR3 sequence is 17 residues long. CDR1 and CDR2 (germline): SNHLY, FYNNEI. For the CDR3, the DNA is TGTGCCAGCTCTAAAGGACTAGCGGGGCGGTCTACAGATACGCAGTATTTT. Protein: CASSKGLAGRSTDTQYF.

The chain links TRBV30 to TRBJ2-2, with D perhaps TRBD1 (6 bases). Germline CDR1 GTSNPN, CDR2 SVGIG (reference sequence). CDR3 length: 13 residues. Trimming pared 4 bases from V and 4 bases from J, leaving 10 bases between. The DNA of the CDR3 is TGTGCCTGGAAGGGGGTCGTCACCGGGGAGCTGTTTTTT. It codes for CAWKGVVTGELFF.

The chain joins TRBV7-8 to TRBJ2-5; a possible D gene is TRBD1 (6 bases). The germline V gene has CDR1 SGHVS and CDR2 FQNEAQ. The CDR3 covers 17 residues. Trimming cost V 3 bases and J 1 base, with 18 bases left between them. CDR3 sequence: CASSFRDTFPIQETQYF. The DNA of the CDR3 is TGTGCCAGCAGCTTCCGGGACACCTTCCCGATCCAAGAGACCCAGTACTTC.

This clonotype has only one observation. Here the CDR3 DNA reads TGTGCCAGCAGCTTGGTACGAGTTCCTGAAGCTTTCTTT. This codes for CASSLVRVPEAFF. The chain has TRBV5-6 and TRBJ1-1; D gene uncertain. The CDR3 contains 13 residues. Germline V CDR1 and CDR2: SGHDT, YYEEEE. V was trimmed by 0 bases and J by 6 bases, leaving 9 bases between them.

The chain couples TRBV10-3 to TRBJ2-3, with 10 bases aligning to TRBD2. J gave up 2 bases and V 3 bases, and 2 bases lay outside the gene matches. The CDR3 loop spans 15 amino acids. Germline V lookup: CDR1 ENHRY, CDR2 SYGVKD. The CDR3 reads CAISDSGRITDTQYF. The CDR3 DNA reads TGTGCCATCAGTGATAGCGGGAGGATCACAGATACGCAGTATTTT.

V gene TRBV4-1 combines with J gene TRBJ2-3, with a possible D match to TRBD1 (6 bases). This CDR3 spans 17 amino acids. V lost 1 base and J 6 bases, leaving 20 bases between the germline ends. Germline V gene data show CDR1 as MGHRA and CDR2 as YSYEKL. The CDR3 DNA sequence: TGCGCCAGCAGCCAAGGGGGGCTAGGCGAGGTTTCTGATACGCAGTATTTT. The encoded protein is CASSQGGLGEVSDTQYF.

Written as DNA, the CDR3 is TGTGCCAGCAGGGCCGACAGGGGGATGGCTGAAGCTTTCTTT. It specifies CASRADRGMAEAFF. V usage is TRBV6-1 and J usage is TRBJ1-1; 9 positions agree with TRBD1. The V and J ends lost 6 bases and 6 bases, in that order; junction bases with no gene match: 8. The CDR3 is 14 residues long. From germline, CDR1 is MNHNS and CDR2 SASEGT.

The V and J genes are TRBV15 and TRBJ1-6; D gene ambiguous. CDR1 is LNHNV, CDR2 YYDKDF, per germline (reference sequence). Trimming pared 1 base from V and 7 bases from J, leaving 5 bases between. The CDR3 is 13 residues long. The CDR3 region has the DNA TGTGCCACCAGCAGAGTTTGGAATTCACCCCTCCACTTT. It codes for CATSRVWNSPLHF.

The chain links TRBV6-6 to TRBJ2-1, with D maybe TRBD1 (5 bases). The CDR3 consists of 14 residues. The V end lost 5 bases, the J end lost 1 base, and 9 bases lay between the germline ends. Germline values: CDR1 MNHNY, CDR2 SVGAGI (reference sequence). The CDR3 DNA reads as TGTGCCAGCAGTCCCGACAGTTCCTACAATGAGCAGTTCTTC. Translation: CASSPDSSYNEQFF.

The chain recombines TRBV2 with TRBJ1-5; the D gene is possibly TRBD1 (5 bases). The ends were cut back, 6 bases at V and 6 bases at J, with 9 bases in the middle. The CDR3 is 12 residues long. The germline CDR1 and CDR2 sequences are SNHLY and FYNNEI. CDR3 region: CASREGPQPQHF. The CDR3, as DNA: TGTGCCAGCAGAGAGGGGCCTCAGCCCCAGCATTTT.

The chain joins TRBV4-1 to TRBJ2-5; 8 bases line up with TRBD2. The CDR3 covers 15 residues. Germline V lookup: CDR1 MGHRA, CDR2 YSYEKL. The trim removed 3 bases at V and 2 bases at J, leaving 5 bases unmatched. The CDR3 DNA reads TGCGCCAGCAGCCACTTAGCGGGAACTCAAGAGACCCAGTACTTC. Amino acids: CASSHLAGTQETQYF.

The CDR3 bases are TGTGCCAGCAGTTTTTGGGCCAACGTCCTGACTTTC. Translating gives CASSFWANVLTF. The gene calls are TRBV12-3 or TRBV12-4 and TRBJ2-6; D not resolved. V lost 3 bases and J lost 5, with 2 bases in between. This CDR3 is 12 amino acids long.

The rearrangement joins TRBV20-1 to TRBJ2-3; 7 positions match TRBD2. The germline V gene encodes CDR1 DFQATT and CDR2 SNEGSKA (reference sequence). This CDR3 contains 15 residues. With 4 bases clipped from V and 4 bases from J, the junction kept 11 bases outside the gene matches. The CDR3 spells CSAIERDPSADTQYF. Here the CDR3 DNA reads TGCAGTGCTATTGAGCGGGACCCTAGCGCAGATACGCAGTATTTT.

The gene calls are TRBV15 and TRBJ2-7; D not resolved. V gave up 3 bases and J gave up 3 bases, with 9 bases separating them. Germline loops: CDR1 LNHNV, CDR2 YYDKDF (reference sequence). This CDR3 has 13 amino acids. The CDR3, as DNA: TGTGCCACCAGCAGCAACGATCGCTACGAGCAGTACGTC. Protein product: CATSSNDRYEQYV.

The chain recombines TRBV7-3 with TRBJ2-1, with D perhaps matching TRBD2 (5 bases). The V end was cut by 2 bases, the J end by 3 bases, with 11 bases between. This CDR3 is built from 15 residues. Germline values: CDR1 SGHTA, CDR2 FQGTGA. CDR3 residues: CASSLGGSRYNEQFF. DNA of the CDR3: TGTGCCAGCAGCTTAGGTGGGAGCCGCTACAATGAGCAGTTCTTC.

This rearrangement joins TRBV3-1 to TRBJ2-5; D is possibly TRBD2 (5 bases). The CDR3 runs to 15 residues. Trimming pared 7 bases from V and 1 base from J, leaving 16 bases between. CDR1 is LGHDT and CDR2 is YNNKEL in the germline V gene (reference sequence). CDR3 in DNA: TGTGCCAGCACCCCTAGCCGGAGACCCCAAGAGACCCAGTACTTC. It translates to CASTPSRRPQETQYF.

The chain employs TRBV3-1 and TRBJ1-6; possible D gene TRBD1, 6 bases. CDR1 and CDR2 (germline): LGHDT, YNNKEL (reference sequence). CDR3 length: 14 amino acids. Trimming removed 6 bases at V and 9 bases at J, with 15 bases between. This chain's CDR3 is CASRTGTQGSPLHF. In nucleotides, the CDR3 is TGTGCCAGCAGGACCGGGACACAAGGTTCACCCCTCCACTTT.

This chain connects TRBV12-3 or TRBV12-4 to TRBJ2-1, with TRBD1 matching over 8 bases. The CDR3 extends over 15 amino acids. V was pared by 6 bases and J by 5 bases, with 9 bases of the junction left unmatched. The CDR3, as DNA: TGTGCCAGCAGCCCGGACAGGGAATCGGACAATGAGCAGTTCTTC. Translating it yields CASSPDRESDNEQFF.

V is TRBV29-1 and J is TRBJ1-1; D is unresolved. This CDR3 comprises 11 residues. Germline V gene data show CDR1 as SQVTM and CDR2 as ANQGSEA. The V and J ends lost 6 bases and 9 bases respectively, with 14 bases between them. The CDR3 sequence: CSVAVGPKAFF. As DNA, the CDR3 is TGCAGCGTCGCCGTTGGACCGAAAGCTTTCTTT.

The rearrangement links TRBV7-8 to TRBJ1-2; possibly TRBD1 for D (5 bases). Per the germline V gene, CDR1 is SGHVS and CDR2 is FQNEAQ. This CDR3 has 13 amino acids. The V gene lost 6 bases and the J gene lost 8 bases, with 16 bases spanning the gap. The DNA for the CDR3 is TGTGCCAGCAGTACGAGGGGATCGGGAGGCTACACCTTC. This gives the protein CASSTRGSGGYTF.

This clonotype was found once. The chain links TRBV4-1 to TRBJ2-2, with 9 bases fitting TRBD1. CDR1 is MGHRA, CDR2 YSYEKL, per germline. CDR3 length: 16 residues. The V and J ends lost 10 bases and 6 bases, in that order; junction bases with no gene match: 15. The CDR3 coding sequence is TGCGCCACCGGGACCCCGGACAGGGGAGGCGCCGGGGAGCTGTTTTTT. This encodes CATGTPDRGGAGELFF.

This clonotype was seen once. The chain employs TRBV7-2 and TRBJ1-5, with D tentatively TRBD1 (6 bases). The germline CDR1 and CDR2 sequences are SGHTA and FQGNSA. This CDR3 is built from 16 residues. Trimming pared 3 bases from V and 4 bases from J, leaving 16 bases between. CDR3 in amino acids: CASSLEDSWGNQPQHF. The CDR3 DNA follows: TGTGCCAGCAGCTTGGAGGACAGTTGGGGGAATCAGCCCCAGCATTTT.

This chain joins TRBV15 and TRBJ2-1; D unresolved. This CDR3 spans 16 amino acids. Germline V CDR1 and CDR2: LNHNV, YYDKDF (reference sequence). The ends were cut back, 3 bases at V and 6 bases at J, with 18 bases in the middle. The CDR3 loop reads CATSSQRLGGANEQFF. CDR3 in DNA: TGTGCCACCAGCAGCCAACGGCTGGGCGGCGCCAATGAGCAGTTCTTC.

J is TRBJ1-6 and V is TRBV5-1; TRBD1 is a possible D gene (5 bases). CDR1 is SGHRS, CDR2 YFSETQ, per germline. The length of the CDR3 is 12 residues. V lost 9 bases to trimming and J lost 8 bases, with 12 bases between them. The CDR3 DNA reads TGCGCCACTTCAGGGCAGGATTCACCCCTCCACTTT. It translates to CATSGQDSPLHF.

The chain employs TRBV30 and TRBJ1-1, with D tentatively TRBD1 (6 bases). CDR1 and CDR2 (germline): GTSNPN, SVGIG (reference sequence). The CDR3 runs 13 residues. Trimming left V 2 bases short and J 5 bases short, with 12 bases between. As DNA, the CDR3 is TGTGCCTGGAGTCGACAGGTTAATACTGAAGCTTTCTTT. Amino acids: CAWSRQVNTEAFF.

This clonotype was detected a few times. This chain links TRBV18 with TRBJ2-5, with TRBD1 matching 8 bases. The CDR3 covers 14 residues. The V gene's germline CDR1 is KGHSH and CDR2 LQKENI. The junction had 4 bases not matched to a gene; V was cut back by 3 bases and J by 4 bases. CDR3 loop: CASSPQGARETQYF. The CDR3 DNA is TGTGCCAGCTCACCCCAGGGGGCGCGAGAGACCCAGTACTTC.

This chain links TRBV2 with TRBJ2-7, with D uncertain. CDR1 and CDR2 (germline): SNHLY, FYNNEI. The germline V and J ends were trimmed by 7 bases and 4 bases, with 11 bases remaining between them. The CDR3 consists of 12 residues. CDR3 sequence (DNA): TGTGCCAGCACCTTGGTGAGGTACGAGCAGTACGTC. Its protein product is CASTLVRYEQYV.